A selection of T cell receptor beta chains follows, all from one sample in a study of blood T cell repertoires in COVID-19. The protocol was immunoSEQ multiplex PCR, while the TCRdb copy is restricted to in-frame clones and leaves out a portion. The sample has 200,000 to 300,000 clones, roughly nine tenths seen once. The sequencing sample was made of peripheral blood. All receptors come from an older woman who had recovered from COVID-19. The CDR3 runs from the conserved cysteine through the conserved F or W. Each record gives: clone size, D gene, J gene, V gene, CDR3 DNA, CDR3 protein. A D gene is named only where the DNA matches it firmly. Some rows have no size entry. The others give once, few or many, or a class for an expanded clone.

NA | NA | TRBJ1-6 | TRBV4-2 | TGTGCCAGCAGCCAAGATCGATACGGGGACTTTCCCAGATCACCCCTCCACTTT | CASSQDRYGDFPRSPLHF
NA | TRBD1 | TRBJ1-1 | TRBV6-5 | TGTGCCAGCAGTTCCCGACAGGGAGGAAACACTGAAGCTTTCTTT | CASSSRQGGNTEAFF
NA | NA | TRBJ1-2 | TRBV6-2/TRBV6-3 | TGTGCCAGCAGCGCCAGGGCCTCACTTAACTATGGCTACACCTTC | CASSARASLNYGYTF
NA | NA | TRBJ1-4 | TRBV4-3 | TGCGCCAGCAGCCCCAGCGGGGGCAGGGATGAAAAACTGTTTTTT | CASSPSGGRDEKLFF
NA | TRBD1 | TRBJ1-3 | TRBV9 | TGTGCCAGCAGCGTAGACAGGGGGCTTGGAAACACCATATATTTT | CASSVDRGLGNTIYF
NA | NA | TRBJ1-4 | TRBV28 | TGTGCCAGCACCCTGACAGAAGATAATGAAAAACTGTTTTTT | CASTLTEDNEKLFF
NA | NA | TRBJ1-2 | TRBV7-9 | TGTGCCAGCAGCCTCACCAGCGGGGGAACCTATGGCTACACCTTC | CASSLTSGGTYGYTF
NA | NA | TRBJ1-5 | TRBV14 | TGTGCCAGCAGCCAAGAGAGGGATCAGCCCCAGCATTTT | CASSQERDQPQHF
few | NA | TRBJ1-5 | TRBV5-5 | TGTGCCAGCAGCTTAGGGACAAATCAGCCCCAGCATTTT | CASSLGTNQPQHF
NA | TRBD2 | TRBJ2-2 | TRBV9 | TGTGCCAGCGAACCCCCGGGATGGGGGGGAACCGGGGAGCTGTTTTTT | CASEPPGWGGTGELFF
once | TRBD1 | TRBJ1-6 | TRBV10-3 | TGTGCCATCAGTGAGTCACGGGGGGACAGGGGTTCGCCCCTCCACTTT | CAISESRGDRGSPLHF
few | NA | TRBJ2-7 | TRBV11-2 | TGTGCCAGCAGCTCAGCGGGCTACGAGCAGTACTTC | CASSSAGYEQYF
NA | TRBD1 | TRBJ1-2 | TRBV28 | TGTGCCAGCAGCCGGACAGGGCACTATGGCTACACCTTC | CASSRTGHYGYTF
NA | NA | TRBJ2-3 | TRBV6-5 | TGTGCCAGCAGTTACTATATGGGGCATAGCACAGATACGCAGTATTTT | CASSYYMGHSTDTQYF
NA | NA | TRBJ1-1 | TRBV20-1 | TGCAGTGCTAGAGGGCGGGCTGAAGCTTTCTTT | CSARGRAEAFF
NA | NA | TRBJ2-5 | TRBV3-1/TRBV3-2 | TGTGCCTCGGGGATTGAAGAGACCCAGTACTTC | CASGIEETQYF
NA | NA | TRBJ2-3 | TRBV5-1 | TGCGCCAGCCGGGTCCAGGGTGGGTTCACAGATACGCAGTATTTT | CASRVQGGFTDTQYF
NA | NA | TRBJ2-6 | TRBV7-3 | TGTGCCAGCAGCCAACGAGGAGGGGCCAACGTCCTGACTTTC | CASSQRGGANVLTF
few | NA | TRBJ1-6 | TRBV7-6 | TGTGCCAGCAGCTTCGGTTCACCCCTCCACTTT | CASSFGSPLHF
few | TRBD1 | TRBJ2-4 | TRBV5-1 | TGCGCCAGCAGCCCAGGGACAGGACAAAACATTCAGTACTTC | CASSPGTGQNIQYF
NA | TRBD2 | TRBJ2-1 | TRBV4-3 | TGCGCCAGCAGCCAAGGGACTAGCGGGGGCCACTACAATGAGCAGTTCTTC | CASSQGTSGGHYNEQFF
NA | NA | TRBJ2-3 | TRBV19 | TGTGCCAGTAGCCGCGCGGGGACGATCGGGGATACGCAGTATTTT | CASSRAGTIGDTQYF
many | TRBD1 | TRBJ1-2 | TRBV27 | TGTGCCAGCAGTCTAGGGACAGGTAACTATGGCTACACCTTC | CASSLGTGNYGYTF
NA | NA | TRBJ2-5 | TRBV7-3 | TGTGCCAGCAGCACGGGACTGTGGGGGGAGACCCAGTACTTC | CASSTGLWGETQYF
NA | NA | TRBJ1-2 | TRBV6-5 | TGTGCCAGCAGCTTACGCGGGGGGAGCTATGGCTACACCTTC | CASSLRGGSYGYTF
NA | TRBD2 | TRBJ2-1 | TRBV10-3 | TGTGCCATCAGTCGGGGGGGGGAGCAGTTCTTC | CAISRGGEQFF
NA | NA | TRBJ2-2 | TRBV29-1 | TGCAGCGTAGTCTCAGGACTGAGTAATACCGGGGAGCTGTTTTTT | CSVVSGLSNTGELFF
NA | NA | TRBJ1-2 | TRBV11-2 | TGTGCCAGCAGCTTAGGGGAGGGTGGCTACACCTTC | CASSLGEGGYTF
NA | TRBD1 | TRBJ1-6 | TRBV5-1 | TGCGCCAGCAGCTTAAGTCGACAGGGGGCTCATAATTCACCCCTCCACTTT | CASSLSRQGAHNSPLHF
NA | NA | TRBJ2-7 | TRBV9 | TGTGCCAGCAGCGTAGGACCCGGGCGGGCTGACTACGAGCAGTACTTC | CASSVGPGRADYEQYF
NA | NA | TRBJ2-5 | TRBV5-1 | TGCGCCAGCAGAGACGGGACTGCCTTTGAGGCCCAGTACTTC | CASRDGTAFEAQYF
NA | NA | TRBJ1-1 | TRBV7-9 | TGTGCCAGCACCAAAAGCGGGGGTGGGACTGAAGCTTTCTTT | CASTKSGGGTEAFF
NA | NA | TRBJ2-1 | TRBV6-5 | TGTGCCAGCAGCCCAACGGGACTCCTCGCTGAGCAGTTCTTC | CASSPTGLLAEQFF
NA | TRBD1 | TRBJ1-1 | TRBV3-1/TRBV3-2 | TGTGCCAGCAGCCGCCCTGGGACAGGGGGCCTTGTGAACACTGAAGCTTTCTTT | CASSRPGTGGLVNTEAFF
NA | NA | TRBJ2-3 | TRBV5-4 | TGTGCCAGCAGCTTGGCGGGGGCAGATACGCAGTATTTT | CASSLAGADTQYF
NA | TRBD1 | TRBJ1-2 | TRBV9 | TGTGCCAGCAGCCCGGACAGGGTTCACTATGGCTACACCTTC | CASSPDRVHYGYTF
NA | NA | TRBJ2-3 | TRBV9 | TGTGCCAGCAGCGTAGGGAGGACGGGAGCTAGCACAGATACGCAGTATTTT | CASSVGRTGASTDTQYF
NA | TRBD1 | TRBJ1-2 | TRBV7-9 | TGTGCCAGCAGCCGCGGGAGGGACAGCTATGGCTACACCTTC | CASSRGRDSYGYTF
NA | NA | TRBJ2-5 | TRBV7-2 | TGTGCCAGCAGCTTAGTCATTCCGGGACCACAGGGGACCCAGTACTTC | CASSLVIPGPQGTQYF
once | TRBD2 | TRBJ2-5 | TRBV4-2 | TGTGCCAGCAGCCAAGATAGCGGGGGGGCAGGAGAGACCCAGTACTTC | CASSQDSGGAGETQYF
few | NA | TRBJ2-7 | TRBV1 | TGCACCAGCAGCCAATGCGGGGGGGCTTACGAGCAGTACTTC | CTSSQCGGAYEQYF
NA | TRBD2 | TRBJ2-3 | TRBV6-5 | TGTGCCAGCACTCCGGGGGGGTGGACAGATACGCAGTATTTT | CASTPGGWTDTQYF
NA | TRBD1 | TRBJ2-7 | TRBV15 | TGTGCCACCAGCACTCGGGACAGGGATACCTACGAGCAGTACTTC | CATSTRDRDTYEQYF
once | TRBD2 | TRBJ2-7 | TRBV5-1 | TGCGCCAGCAGCTCGGGACTACAAAACTACGAGCAGTACTTC | CASSSGLQNYEQYF
NA | NA | TRBJ1-5 | TRBV18 | TGTGCCAGCTCTCCAGGCCGACAGACCAATCAGCCCCAGCATTTT | CASSPGRQTNQPQHF
NA | TRBD1 | TRBJ2-2 | TRBV28 | TGTGCCAGCAGTTACGTCGACAGGGAGCACGGGGAGCTGTTTTTT | CASSYVDREHGELFF